A selection of T cell receptor beta chains follows, all from one sample in a study of blood T cells in healthy people across ages. TCRdb re-called the 5' RACE reads with MiXCR, one entry per CDR3 protein. The repertoire holds about 1 million distinct CDR3 sequences, with less than 50% as singletons. The sequenced sample consisted of blood. The receptors derive from a woman in her sixties or seventies in good health. CDR3s include the opening cysteine and the closing phenylalanine or tryptophan. The D gene is left open where the match is weak. Size is omitted from some rows. Given values are once, few, many or a class for expanded clones.

v_call	d_call	j_call	clone_size	cdr3_nt	cdr3_aa
TRBV7-2	.	TRBJ1-2	few	TGTGCCAGCGGAGCAGGGAAAACCCGGGGCTACACCTTC	CASGAGKTRGYTF
TRBV28	TRBD2	TRBJ2-5	.	TGTGCCAGCACGGGGGGAGGGCAGCAAGAGACCCAGTACTTC	CASTGGGQQETQYF
TRBV25-1	TRBD2	TRBJ2-5	.	TGTGCCAGCAGTGAGGTGATAGCGGGAGCGGATGAGCAGTACTTC	CASSEVIAGADEQYF
TRBV11-2	.	TRBJ1-6	.	TGTGCCAGCAGCTTAGTGAGGGGTCGGGAGTGGTCACCCCTCCACTTT	CASSLVRGREWSPLHF
TRBV29-1	TRBD2	TRBJ2-5	few	TGCAGCGTTCGACTAGCGGCGTACCAAGAGACCCAGTACTTC	CSVRLAAYQETQYF
TRBV6-1	.	TRBJ2-6	.	TGTGCCAGCAGTGAAGCTGGGGCCAACGCCCTGACTTTC	CASSEAGANALTF
TRBV7-2	.	TRBJ2-2	.	TGTGCCAGCAGCCGGGACACACACCTGCGCACCGGGGAGCTGTTTTTT	CASSRDTHLRTGELFF
TRBV9	TRBD2	TRBJ2-7	.	TGTGCCAGCAGCACGACTAGCGGACCCTACGAGCAGTACTTC	CASSTTSGPYEQYF
TRBV4-2	.	TRBJ2-4	many	TGTGCCAGCAGCCCCGTTGGCGGGAAAAACATTCAGTACTTC	CASSPVGGKNIQYF
TRBV29-1	TRBD1	TRBJ2-7	once	TGCGGCGTTGCCGACAGGGGAGGCTACGAGCAGTACTTC	CGVADRGGYEQYF
TRBV6-5	.	TRBJ2-1	.	TGTGCCGGAAAGCCCGTTGCGGAGCATAATGAGCAGTTCTTC	CAGKPVAEHNEQFF
TRBV20-1	TRBD1	TRBJ2-7	few	TGCAGTGCCACCCGCGGACAGGGAGTCTACGAGCAGTACTTC	CSATRGQGVYEQYF
TRBV10-3	.	TRBJ2-3	few	TGTGCCATCAGTGAGCCGGGCCACAGGGGCACAGATACGCAGTATTTT	CAISEPGHRGTDTQYF
TRBV29-1	.	TRBJ1-1	.	TGCAGCGCCCGGGACGGGTCAAACACTGAAGCTTTCTTT	CSARDGSNTEAFF
TRBV15	.	TRBJ2-7	.	TGTGCCACCAGTCGGGTGTCTAGCCCGAGGGTCGTCGAGCAGTACTTC	CATSRVSSPRVVEQYF
TRBV6-5	.	TRBJ2-6	few	TGTGCCAGCGGCGGCAGGGCCAACGTCCTGACTTTC	CASGGRANVLTF
TRBV7-2	TRBD2	TRBJ2-3	.	TGTGCCAGCAGCGCAGGACGGACTAGCGGGAGCCCCGATACGCAGTATTTT	CASSAGRTSGSPDTQYF